This T cell receptor (beta chain) was documented in a study of shared clonotypes between healthy human individuals. CD8 memory combined CD45RO+ cells with CCR7-negative CD45RA+ TemRA cells. This table comes from immunoSEQ multiplex PCR, and its TCRdb copy is limited to in-frame clones, with some not included. The sample consists of fewer than 350,000 clones, over 75% of them appearing once. As concerns this clone: The same CDR3 also results from other DNA sequences found in this sample.

Sequenced: memory CD8+ T cells sorted from blood. Documented subset: CD45RO+ cells pooled with CCR7-negative TemRA cells. The clonotype originates from a man aged 18 to 30 in good health.

This CDR3 is CASSRQGPYEQYF. CDR3 coding DNA: TGTGCCAGCAGCCGACAGGGCCCCTACGAGCAGTACTTC. The V and J genes are TRBV7-9 and TRBJ2-7; 7 bases match TRBD1. Germline loops: CDR1 SEHNR, CDR2 FQNEAQ (reference sequence). The CDR3 is made up of 13 amino acids. After removal of 5 bases from V and 2 bases from J, the junction contained 3 bases not matched to a gene.